These 16 T cell receptor beta chains were all obtained from the same sample, sequenced in a study of vaccination and CD4 T cells after COVID-19. Sample treatment: approximately nine-day PBMC culture with coronavirus spike peptide pools or control peptides (ViraFEST assay). Their recognized antigens are unknown. Sequencing of the DNA from cultured CD4+ T cells was carried out with the Oncomine TCR Beta short-read assay. TCRdb recomputed calls from the PCR reads with MiXCR, one row per CDR3 protein. The sample consists of 4,000 to 6,000 distinct CDR3 sequences, 40% of them appearing once. The sample comprised CD4+ T cells from blood, cultured in vitro. Receptors were obtained from a human donor who had recovered from COVID-19.

V gene TRBV5-1 combines with J gene TRBJ2-1; D call uncertain. Germline CDR1 reads SGHRS; CDR2 reads YFSETQ. The ends were cut back, 1 base at V and 0 bases at J, with 8 bases in the middle. The CDR3 runs to 15 residues. The DNA for the CDR3 is TGCGCCAGCAGCTTGAGTACTACCTCCTACAATGAGCAGTTCTTC. Protein: CASSLSTTSYNEQFF.

The V and J genes are TRBV6-5 and TRBJ2-3, with D possibly matching TRBD1 (6 bases). The CDR3 contains 18 residues. Germline values: CDR1 MNHEY, CDR2 SVGAGI. The ends were cut back, 2 bases at V and 0 bases at J, with 18 bases in the middle. The CDR3 DNA reads as TGTGCCAGCAGTTACCCGTGGCCCGGACAGTTTAGCACAGATACGCAGTATTTT. Translating it yields CASSYPWPGQFSTDTQYF.

This sequence joins TRBV6-5 and TRBJ2-3; 9 bases agree with TRBD2. The germline V gene encodes CDR1 MNHEY and CDR2 SVGAGI. V lost 2 bases, J lost 6 bases, and 9 bases stayed unmatched. The CDR3 length is 16 residues. The CDR3 DNA follows: TGTGCCAGCAGTTACAGGGCTAGCGGGGTCGGGGATACGCAGTATTTT. It encodes CASSYRASGVGDTQYF.

CDR3: CASSLVRVGIPSPLHF. In nucleotides, the CDR3 is TGTGCCAGCAGCTTAGTTCGGGTAGGCATACCCTCACCCCTCCACTTT. This chain links TRBV7-9 with TRBJ1-6; no clear D gene. V was trimmed by 1 base and J by 10 bases, leaving 17 bases between them. This CDR3 spans 16 amino acids. The germline V gene has CDR1 SEHNR and CDR2 FQNEAQ (reference sequence).

This clonotype is medium-sized in the sample. The genes are TRBV11-3 and TRBJ2-1; D might be TRBD2 (6 bases). This CDR3 region has 14 residues. The germline V and J ends were trimmed by 5 bases and 4 bases, with 12 bases remaining between them. From germline, CDR1 is SGHNT and CDR2 YENEEA. CDR3 nucleotide sequence: TGTGCCAGCAGCACGGGGGACCAATACAATGAGCAGTTCTTC. Its protein product is CASSTGDQYNEQFF.

The V call is TRBV12-3 or TRBV12-4, the J call TRBJ1-5; 7 bases are shared with TRBD1. The length of the CDR3 is 15 residues. V shed 3 bases, J shed 6 bases, and the junction held 8 bases outside the gene matches. The CDR3 coding sequence is TGTGCCAGCAGTTTCGACAGGGCCGGAGGTCAGCCCCAGCATTTT. This codes for CASSFDRAGGQPQHF.

This clonotype was seen only a few times. The V and J genes are TRBV7-6 and TRBJ1-1; no clear D gene. V lost 5 bases to trimming and J lost 5 bases, with 21 bases between them. CDR3 length equals 16 residues. Germline assignment: CDR1 SGHVS and CDR2 FNYEAQ. CDR3 DNA: TGTGCCAGCAGCCCCAGAGGCAGGCGCATAGGGACTGAAGCTTTCTTT. This encodes CASSPRGRRIGTEAFF.

This sequence joins TRBV20-1 and TRBJ1-2; D unresolved. Trimming took off 3 bases at V and 3 bases at J, with 5 bases between the two ends. Looked up from germline, CDR1 is DFQATT and CDR2 is SNEGSKA (reference sequence). CDR3 length: 11 residues. This chain's CDR3 is CSASADYGYTF. CDR3 nucleotides: TGCAGTGCTAGCGCAGACTATGGCTACACCTTC.

The gene calls are TRBV18 and TRBJ2-7; no definite D call. Germline CDR1 KGHSH, CDR2 LQKENI. The germline V and J ends were trimmed by 0 bases and 1 base, with 7 bases remaining between them. The CDR3 has 14 residues. Here the CDR3 reads CASSPPSQSYEQYF. CDR3 DNA: TGTGCCAGCTCACCACCGTCGCAGTCCTACGAGCAGTACTTC.

This chain connects TRBV27 to TRBJ2-1; no definite D call. V lost 3 bases and J lost 15, with 15 bases in between. CDR3 length: 12 amino acids. From germline, CDR1 is MNHEY and CDR2 SMNVEV (reference sequence). CDR3 coding DNA: TGTGCCAGCAGTTTGCCCCCAAAGGCCCCGTTCTTC. It is translated as CASSLPPKAPFF.

This clonotype turned up a few times. The gene calls are TRBV20-1 and TRBJ2-3; no clear D gene. The V and J ends lost 3 bases and 4 bases respectively, with 8 bases between them. The CDR3 contains 12 residues. Germline V gives CDR1 DFQATT, CDR2 SNEGSKA (reference sequence). In DNA form, the CDR3 reads TGCAGTGCTAGTAGGTCGTCAGATACGCAGTATTTT. Protein sequence: CSASRSSDTQYF.

V usage is TRBV19 and J usage is TRBJ1-3; TRBD1 is a possible D gene (6 bases). The CDR3 is made up of 15 amino acids. The V gene lost 3 bases and the J gene lost 6 bases, with 15 bases spanning the gap. The germline V gene has CDR1 LNHDA and CDR2 SQIVND (reference sequence). Here the CDR3 reads CASSMGHRKANTIYF. CDR3 sequence (DNA): TGTGCCAGTAGTATGGGACACAGGAAAGCAAACACCATATATTTT.

This clonotype is classed as medium-sized. This sequence joins TRBV21-1 and TRBJ1-4; no DNA check was done on the table's D call, TRBD1. TRBV21-1 is given as a pseudogene. The CDR3 consists of 18 residues. The CDR3 loop is CASSFTGTGWASSEKLFF. The CDR3 coding sequence is TGTGCCAGCAGCTTCACCGGGACAGGGTGGGCTAGTAGTGAAAAACTGTTTTTT.

The sample holds a few counts of this clonotype. The CDR3 protein is CASSFGFRELFF. CDR3 bases: TGTGCCAGCAGCTTTGGTTTCAGGGAGCTGTTTTTT. The V gene is TRBV11-2, the J gene TRBJ2-2; D gene ambiguous. This CDR3 has 12 residues. The V end lost 3 bases, the J end lost 9 bases, and 8 bases lay between the germline ends. Germline V CDR1 and CDR2: SGHAT, FQNNGV.

In this sample, this clonotype turned up a few times. This rearrangement joins TRBV6-1 to TRBJ1-6; weak D call: TRBD1 (6 bases). Between the trimmed V and J ends, which lost 10 bases and 4 bases, there was a span of 20 bases. The CDR3 contains 16 residues. Germline CDR1 MNHNS, CDR2 SASEGT. DNA for the CDR3: TGTGCCACCCCCCGGTCGGGGGCAGGTTATAATTCACCCCTCCACTTT. Amino acid sequence: CATPRSGAGYNSPLHF.

Relative to its sample, this clonotype is medium-sized. V usage is TRBV12-3 or TRBV12-4 and J usage is TRBJ1-1, with D perhaps TRBD1 (6 bases). V lost 6 bases, J lost 8 bases, and 16 bases lay in between. The length of the CDR3 is 13 residues. In nucleotides, the CDR3 is TGTGCCAGCAGCCCCGAAGGACAGAGGGAAGCTTTCTTT. It is translated as CASSPEGQREAFF.